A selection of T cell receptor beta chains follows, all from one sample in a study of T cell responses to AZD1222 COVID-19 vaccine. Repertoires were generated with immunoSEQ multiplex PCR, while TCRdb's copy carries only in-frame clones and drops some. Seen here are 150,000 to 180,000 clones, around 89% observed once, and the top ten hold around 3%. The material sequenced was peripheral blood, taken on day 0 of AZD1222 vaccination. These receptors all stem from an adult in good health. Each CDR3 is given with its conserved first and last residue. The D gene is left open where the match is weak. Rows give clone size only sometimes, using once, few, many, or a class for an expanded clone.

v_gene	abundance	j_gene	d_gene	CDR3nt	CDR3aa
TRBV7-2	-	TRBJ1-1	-	TGTGCCAGCAGCTCTAATCTCCCCCAGGGGAACACTGAAGCTTTCTTT	CASSSNLPQGNTEAFF
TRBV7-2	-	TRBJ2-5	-	TGTGCCAGCAGCTTACAGGTTCAAGAGACCCAGTACTTC	CASSLQVQETQYF
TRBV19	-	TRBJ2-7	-	TGTGCCAGTAGTACTGACAGCTACGAGCAGTACTTC	CASSTDSYEQYF
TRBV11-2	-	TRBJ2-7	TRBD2	TGTGCCAGCAGCTTGTCCGGGACTAGAGTTCACTTC	CASSLSGTRVHF
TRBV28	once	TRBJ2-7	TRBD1	TGTGCCAGCAGTTTAGTTGCAGGGGGCCCCTACGAGCAGTACTTC	CASSLVAGGPYEQYF
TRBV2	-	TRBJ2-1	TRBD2	TGTGCCAGCAACGGGGGGAGGTATGAGCAGTTCTTC	CASNGGRYEQFF
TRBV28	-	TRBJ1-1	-	TGTGCCAGCAGTTTGAGGGACGGTGAAGCTTTCTTT	CASSLRDGEAFF
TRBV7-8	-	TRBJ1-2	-	TGTGCCAGCAGCTTAGAGGTCGGAACTAACTATGGCTACACCTTC	CASSLEVGTNYGYTF
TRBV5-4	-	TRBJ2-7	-	TGTGCCAGCAGCTTTACAGGGACCTACGAGCAGTACTTC	CASSFTGTYEQYF
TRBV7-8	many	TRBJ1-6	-	TGTGCCAGCAGCCAAAACTATAATTCACCCCTCCACTTT	CASSQNYNSPLHF
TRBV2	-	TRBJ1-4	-	TGTGCCAGCCGACAGAGTAATGAAAAACTGTTTTTT	CASRQSNEKLFF
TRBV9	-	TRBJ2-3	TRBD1	TGTGCCAGCAGCGTAGTGGGACAGGGATTGACAGATACGCAGTATTTT	CASSVVGQGLTDTQYF
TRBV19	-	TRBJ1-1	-	TGTGCCAGTAGCAGGCCTGGGGGCACTGAAGCTTTCTTT	CASSRPGGTEAFF
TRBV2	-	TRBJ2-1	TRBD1	TGTGCCAGCACCGAAGCGGTAGCAGGGGGCAATGAGCAGTTCTTC	CASTEAVAGGNEQFF
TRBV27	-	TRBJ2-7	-	TGTGCCAGCAGTTCCTCGATTGATTACGAGCAGTACTTC	CASSSSIDYEQYF
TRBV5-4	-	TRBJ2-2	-	TGTGCCAGCACCCCAGGGACCTCGAACACCGGGGAGCTGTTTTTT	CASTPGTSNTGELFF
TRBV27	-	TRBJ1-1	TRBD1	TGTGCCAGCAGTTACAGGGGTTGGAACACTGAAGCTTTCTTT	CASSYRGWNTEAFF
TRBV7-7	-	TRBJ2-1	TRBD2	TGTGCCAGCAGCTCGGGGGGGGCCACCTCCTACAATGAGCAGTTCTTC	CASSSGGATSYNEQFF
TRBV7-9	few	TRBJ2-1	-	TGTGCCAGCAGCTTAGTGGGGGGTAATGAGCAGTTCTTC	CASSLVGGNEQFF
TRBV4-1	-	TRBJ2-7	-	TGCGCCAGCAGCCCCGTGACAGTGATCTCCTACGAGCAGTACTTC	CASSPVTVISYEQYF